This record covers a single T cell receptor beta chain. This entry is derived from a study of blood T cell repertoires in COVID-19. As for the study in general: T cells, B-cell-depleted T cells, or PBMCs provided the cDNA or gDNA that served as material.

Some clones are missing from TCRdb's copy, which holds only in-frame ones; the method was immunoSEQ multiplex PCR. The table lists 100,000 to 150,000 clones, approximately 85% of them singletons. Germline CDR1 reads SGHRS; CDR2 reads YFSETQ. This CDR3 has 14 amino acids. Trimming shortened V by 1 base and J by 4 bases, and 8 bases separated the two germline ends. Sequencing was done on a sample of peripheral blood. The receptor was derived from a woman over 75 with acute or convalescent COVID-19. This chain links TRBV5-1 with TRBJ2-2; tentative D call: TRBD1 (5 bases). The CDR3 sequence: CASSLPRGTGELFF. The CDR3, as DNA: TGCGCCAGCAGCTTGCCTAGGGGCACCGGGGAGCTGTTTTTT.